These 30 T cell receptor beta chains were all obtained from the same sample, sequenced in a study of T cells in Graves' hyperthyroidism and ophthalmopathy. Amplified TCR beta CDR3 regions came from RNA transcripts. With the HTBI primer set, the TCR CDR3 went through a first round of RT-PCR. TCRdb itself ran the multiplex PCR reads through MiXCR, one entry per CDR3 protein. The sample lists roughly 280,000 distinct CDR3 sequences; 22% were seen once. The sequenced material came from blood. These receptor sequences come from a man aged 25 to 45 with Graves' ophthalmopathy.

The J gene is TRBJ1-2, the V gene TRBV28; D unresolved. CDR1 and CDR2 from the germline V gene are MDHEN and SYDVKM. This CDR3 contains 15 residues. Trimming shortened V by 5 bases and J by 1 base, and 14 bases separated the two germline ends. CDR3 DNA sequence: TGTGCCAGCAGTCCCGGACGGAGATTTAACTATGGCTACACCTTC. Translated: CASSPGRRFNYGYTF.

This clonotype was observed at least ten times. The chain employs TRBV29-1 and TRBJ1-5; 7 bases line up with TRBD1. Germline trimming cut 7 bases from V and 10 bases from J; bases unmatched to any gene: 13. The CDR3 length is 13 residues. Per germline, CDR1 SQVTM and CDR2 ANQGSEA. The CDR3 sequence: CSAGGTAQEPQHF. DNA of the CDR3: TGCAGCGCCGGAGGGACAGCCCAAGAACCCCAGCATTTT. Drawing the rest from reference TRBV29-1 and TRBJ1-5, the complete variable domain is SAVISQKPSRDICQRGTSLTIQCQVDSQVTMMFWYRQQPGQSLTLIATANQGSEATYESGFVIDKFPISRPNLTFSTLTVSNMSPEDSSIYLCSAGGTAQEPQHFGDGTRLSIL.

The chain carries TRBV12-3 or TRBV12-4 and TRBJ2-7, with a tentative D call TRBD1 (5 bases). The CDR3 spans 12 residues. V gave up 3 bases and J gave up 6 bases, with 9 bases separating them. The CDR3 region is CASSFTGAEQYF. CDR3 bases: TGTGCCAGCAGTTTCACTGGGGCCGAGCAGTACTTC.

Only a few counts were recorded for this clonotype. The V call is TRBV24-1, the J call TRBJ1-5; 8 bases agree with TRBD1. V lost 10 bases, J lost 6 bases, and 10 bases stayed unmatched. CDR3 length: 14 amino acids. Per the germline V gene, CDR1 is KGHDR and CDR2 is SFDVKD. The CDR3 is CATAAGTGSQPQHF. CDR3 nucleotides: TGTGCCACTGCGGCGGGGACAGGATCTCAGCCCCAGCATTTT.

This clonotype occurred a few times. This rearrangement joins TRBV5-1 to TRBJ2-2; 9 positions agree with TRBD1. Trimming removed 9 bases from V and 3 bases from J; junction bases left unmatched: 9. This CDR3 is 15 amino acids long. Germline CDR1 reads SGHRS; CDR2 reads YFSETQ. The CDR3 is CATKQTGGDTGELFF. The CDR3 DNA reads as TGCGCCACCAAACAGACAGGGGGTGACACCGGGGAGCTGTTTTTT.

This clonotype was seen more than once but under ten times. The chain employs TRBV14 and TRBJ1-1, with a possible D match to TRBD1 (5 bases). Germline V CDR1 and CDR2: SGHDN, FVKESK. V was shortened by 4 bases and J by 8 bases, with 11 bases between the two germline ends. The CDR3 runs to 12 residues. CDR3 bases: TGTGCCAGCAGCCGAGAACGGGGCGAAGCTTTCTTT. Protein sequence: CASSRERGEAFF.

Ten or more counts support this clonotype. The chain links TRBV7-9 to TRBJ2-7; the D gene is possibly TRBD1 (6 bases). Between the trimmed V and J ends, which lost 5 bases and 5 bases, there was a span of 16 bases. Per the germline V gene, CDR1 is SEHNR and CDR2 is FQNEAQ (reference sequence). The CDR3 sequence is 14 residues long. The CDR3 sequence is CASSPGHRWDEQYF. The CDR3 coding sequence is TGTGCCAGCAGCCCGGGACACCGTTGGGACGAGCAGTACTTC.

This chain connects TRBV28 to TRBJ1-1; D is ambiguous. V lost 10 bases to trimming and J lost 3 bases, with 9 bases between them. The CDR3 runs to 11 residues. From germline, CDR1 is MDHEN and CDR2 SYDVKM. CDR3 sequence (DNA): TGTGCCACCAAGGGTTACACTGAAGCTTTCTTT. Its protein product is CATKGYTEAFF.

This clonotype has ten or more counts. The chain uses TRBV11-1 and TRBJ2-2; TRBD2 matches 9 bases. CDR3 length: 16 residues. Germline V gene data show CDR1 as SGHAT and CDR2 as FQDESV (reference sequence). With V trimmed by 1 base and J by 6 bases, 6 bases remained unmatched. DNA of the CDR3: TGTGCCAGCAGCTTAGAAAGCGGGAGGACCCCCGGGGAGCTGTTTTTT. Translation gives CASSLESGRTPGELFF.

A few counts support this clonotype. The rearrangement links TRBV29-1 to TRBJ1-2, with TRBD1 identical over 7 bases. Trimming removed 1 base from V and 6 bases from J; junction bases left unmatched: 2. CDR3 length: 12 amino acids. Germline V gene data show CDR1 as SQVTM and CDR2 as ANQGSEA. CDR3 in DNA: TGCAGCGTTGAAGGACAGGGTAATGGCTACACCTTC. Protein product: CSVEGQGNGYTF. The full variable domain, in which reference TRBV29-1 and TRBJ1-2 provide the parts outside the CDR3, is SAVISQKPSRDICQRGTSLTIQCQVDSQVTMMFWYRQQPGQSLTLIATANQGSEATYESGFVIDKFPISRPNLTFSTLTVSNMSPEDSSIYLCSVEGQGNGYTFGSGTRLTVV.

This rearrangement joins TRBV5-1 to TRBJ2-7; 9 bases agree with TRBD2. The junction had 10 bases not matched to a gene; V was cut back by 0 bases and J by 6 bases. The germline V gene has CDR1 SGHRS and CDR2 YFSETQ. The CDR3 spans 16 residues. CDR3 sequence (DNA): TGCGCCAGCAGCTTGGTACCTAGCGGGACTTGGGTCGAGCAGTACTTC. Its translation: CASSLVPSGTWVEQYF.

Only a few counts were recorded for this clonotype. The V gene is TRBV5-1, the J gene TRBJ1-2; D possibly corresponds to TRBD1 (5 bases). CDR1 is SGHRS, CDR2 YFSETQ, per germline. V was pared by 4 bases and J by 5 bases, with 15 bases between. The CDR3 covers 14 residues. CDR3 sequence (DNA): TGCGCCAGCAGCGAGATCCTTCAGGGTTATGGCTACACCTTC. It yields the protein CASSEILQGYGYTF.

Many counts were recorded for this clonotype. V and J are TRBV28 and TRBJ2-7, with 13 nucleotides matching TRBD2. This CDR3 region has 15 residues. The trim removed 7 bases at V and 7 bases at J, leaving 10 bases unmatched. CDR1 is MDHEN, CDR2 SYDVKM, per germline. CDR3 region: CASTPGTSGTKEQYF. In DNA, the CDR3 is TGTGCCAGCACTCCCGGGACTAGCGGGACTAAGGAGCAGTACTTC.

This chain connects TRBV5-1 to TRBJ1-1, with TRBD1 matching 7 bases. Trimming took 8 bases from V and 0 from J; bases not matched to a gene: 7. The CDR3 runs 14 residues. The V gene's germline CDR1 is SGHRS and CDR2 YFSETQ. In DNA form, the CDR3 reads TGCGCCAGTACACAGGGGCCAATGAACACTGAAGCTTTCTTT. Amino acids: CASTQGPMNTEAFF.

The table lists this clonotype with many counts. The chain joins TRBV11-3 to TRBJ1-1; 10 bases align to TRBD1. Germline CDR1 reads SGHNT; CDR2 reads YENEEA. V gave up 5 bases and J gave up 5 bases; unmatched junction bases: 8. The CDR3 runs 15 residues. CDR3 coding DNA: TGTGCCAGCAGCACCCGGGACAGGGGAAAAACTGAAGCTTTCTTT. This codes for CASSTRDRGKTEAFF.

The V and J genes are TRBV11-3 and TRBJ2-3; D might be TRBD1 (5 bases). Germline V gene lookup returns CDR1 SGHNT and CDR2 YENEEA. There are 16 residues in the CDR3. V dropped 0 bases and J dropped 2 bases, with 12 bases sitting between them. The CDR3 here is CASSLDWQGTTDTQYF. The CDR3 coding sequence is TGTGCCAGCAGCTTAGATTGGCAGGGTACCACAGATACGCAGTATTTT. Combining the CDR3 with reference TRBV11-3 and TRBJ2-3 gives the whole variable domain EAGVVQSPRYKIIEKKQPVAFWCNPISGHNTLYWYLQNLGQGPELLIRYENEEAVDDSQLPKDRFSAERLKGVDSTLKIQPAELGDSAVYLCASSLDWQGTTDTQYFGPGTRLTVL.

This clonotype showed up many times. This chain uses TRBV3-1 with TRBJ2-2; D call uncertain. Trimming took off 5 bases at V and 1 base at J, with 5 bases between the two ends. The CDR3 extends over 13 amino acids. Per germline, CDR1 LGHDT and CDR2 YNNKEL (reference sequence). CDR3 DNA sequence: TGTGCCAGCAGCGCGGTGAACACCGGGGAGCTGTTTTTT. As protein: CASSAVNTGELFF.

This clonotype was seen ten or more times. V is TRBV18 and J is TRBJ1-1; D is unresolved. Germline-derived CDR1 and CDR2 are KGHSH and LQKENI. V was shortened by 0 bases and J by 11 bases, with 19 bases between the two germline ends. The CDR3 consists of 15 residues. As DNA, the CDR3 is TGTGCCAGCTCACCACCGAGGGAAACGGGAATAGGTGCTTTCTTT. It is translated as CASSPPRETGIGAFF.

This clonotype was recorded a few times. DNA of the CDR3: TGTGCCAGCAGGTCCTTCCGCAGGGACACCGGGGAGCTGTTTTTT. Its translation: CASRSFRRDTGELFF. This chain connects TRBV28 to TRBJ2-2; possible D gene TRBD1, 5 bases. There are 15 residues in the CDR3. V was pared by 6 bases and J by 3 bases, with 14 bases between. Germline loops: CDR1 MDHEN, CDR2 SYDVKM.

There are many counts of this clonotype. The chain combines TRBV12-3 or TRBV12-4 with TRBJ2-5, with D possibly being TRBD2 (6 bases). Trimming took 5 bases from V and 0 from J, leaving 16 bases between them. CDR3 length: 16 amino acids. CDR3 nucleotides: TGTGCCAGCAGTATAGTCGGTGGAGGGAACCAAGAGACCCAGTACTTC. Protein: CASSIVGGGNQETQYF.

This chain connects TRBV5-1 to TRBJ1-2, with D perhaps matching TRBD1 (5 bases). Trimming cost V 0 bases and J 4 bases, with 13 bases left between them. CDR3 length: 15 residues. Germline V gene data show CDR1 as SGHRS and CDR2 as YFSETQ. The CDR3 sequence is CASSLAPAGSYGYTF. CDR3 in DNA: TGCGCCAGCAGCTTGGCCCCCGCAGGGAGCTATGGCTACACCTTC.

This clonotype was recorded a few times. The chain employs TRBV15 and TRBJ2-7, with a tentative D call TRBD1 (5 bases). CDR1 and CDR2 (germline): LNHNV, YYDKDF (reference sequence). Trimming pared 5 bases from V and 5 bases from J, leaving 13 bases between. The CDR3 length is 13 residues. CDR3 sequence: CATSRQTADEQYF. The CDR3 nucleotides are TGTGCCACCAGCCGACAGACGGCCGACGAGCAGTACTTC.

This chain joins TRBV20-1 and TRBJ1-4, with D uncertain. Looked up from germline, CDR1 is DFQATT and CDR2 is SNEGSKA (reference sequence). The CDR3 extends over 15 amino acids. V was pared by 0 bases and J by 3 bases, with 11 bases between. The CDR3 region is CSARDQLAANEKLFF. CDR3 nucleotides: TGCAGTGCTAGAGATCAGCTGGCTGCTAATGAAAAACTGTTTTTT.

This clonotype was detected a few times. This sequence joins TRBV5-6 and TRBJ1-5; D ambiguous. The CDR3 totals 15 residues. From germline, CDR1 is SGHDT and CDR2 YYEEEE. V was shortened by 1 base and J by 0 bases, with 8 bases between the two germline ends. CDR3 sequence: CASSLLGPSNQPQHF. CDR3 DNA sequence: TGTGCCAGCAGCTTGTTAGGGCCTAGCAATCAGCCCCAGCATTTT.

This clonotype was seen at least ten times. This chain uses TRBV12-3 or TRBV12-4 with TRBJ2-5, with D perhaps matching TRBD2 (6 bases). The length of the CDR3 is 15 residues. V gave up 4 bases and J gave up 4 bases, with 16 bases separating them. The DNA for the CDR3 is TGTGCCAGCAGTTCCGTCGACCGGAGGGTAGAGACCCAGTACTTC. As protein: CASSSVDRRVETQYF.

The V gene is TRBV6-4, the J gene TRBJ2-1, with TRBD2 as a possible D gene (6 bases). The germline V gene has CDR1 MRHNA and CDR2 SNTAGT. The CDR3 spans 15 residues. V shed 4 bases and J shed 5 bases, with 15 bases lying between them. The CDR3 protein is CASSVNGLPDNEQFF. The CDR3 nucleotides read TGTGCCAGCAGTGTCAACGGACTACCCGACAATGAGCAGTTCTTC.

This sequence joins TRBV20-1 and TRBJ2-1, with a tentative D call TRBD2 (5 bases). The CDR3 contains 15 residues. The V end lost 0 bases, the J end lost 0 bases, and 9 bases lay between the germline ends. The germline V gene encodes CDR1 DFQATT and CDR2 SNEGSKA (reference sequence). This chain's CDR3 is CSARDWENSYNEQFF. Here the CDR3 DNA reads TGCAGTGCTAGAGATTGGGAGAACTCCTACAATGAGCAGTTCTTC.

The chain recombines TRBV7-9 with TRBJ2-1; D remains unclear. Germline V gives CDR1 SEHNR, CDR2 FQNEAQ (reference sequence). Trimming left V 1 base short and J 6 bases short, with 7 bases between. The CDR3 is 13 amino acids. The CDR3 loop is CASSLGLINEQFF. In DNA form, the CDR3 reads TGTGCCAGCAGCTTAGGGCTAATCAATGAGCAGTTCTTC. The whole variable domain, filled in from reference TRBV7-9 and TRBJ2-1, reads DTGVSQNPRHKITKRGQNVTFRCDPISEHNRLYWYRQTLGQGPEFLTYFQNEAQLEKSRLLSDRFSAERPKGSFSTLEIQRTEQGDSAMYLCASSLGLINEQFFGPGTRLTVL.

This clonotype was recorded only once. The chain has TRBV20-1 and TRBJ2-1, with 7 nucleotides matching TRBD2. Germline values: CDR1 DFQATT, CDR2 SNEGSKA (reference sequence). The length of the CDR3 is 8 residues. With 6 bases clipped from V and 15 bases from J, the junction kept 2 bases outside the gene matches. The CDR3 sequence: CSAQRGFF. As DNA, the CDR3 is TGCAGTGCCCAGCGGGGGTTCTTC.

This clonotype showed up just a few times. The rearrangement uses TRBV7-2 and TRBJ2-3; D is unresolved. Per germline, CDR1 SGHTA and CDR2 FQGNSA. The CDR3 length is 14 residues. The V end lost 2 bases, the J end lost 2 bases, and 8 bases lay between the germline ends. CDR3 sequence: CASSLSRNTDTQYF. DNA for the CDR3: TGTGCCAGCAGCTTAAGTAGGAACACAGATACGCAGTATTTT.